The rows below give T cell receptor beta chains drawn from one sample of a study of cytomegalovirus exposure and HLA in healthy donors. TCRdb keeps only in-frame clones here, not all; method: immunoSEQ multiplex PCR. The table records 100,000 to 150,000 clones, 85% to 90% of them present only once. Material for sequencing was PBMCs. The source is a man aged 25-45 years in good health and CMV-seronegative. The CDR3 runs from the conserved cysteine through the conserved F or W. Fields, in order: D gene, V gene, J gene, clone size, CDR3 protein, CDR3 DNA. The D gene is left open where the match is weak. Expanded clones get a size class; other rows say once, few or many, or leave the size out.

d_gene: TRBD2
v_gene: TRBV2
j_gene: TRBJ2-1
abundance: -
CDR3aa: CASRLNPGGQNEQFF
CDR3nt: TGTGCCAGCAGACTCAACCCGGGAGGTCAGAATGAGCAGTTCTTC

d_gene: -
v_gene: TRBV6-6
j_gene: TRBJ2-7
abundance: -
CDR3aa: CASSYSRVDEQYF
CDR3nt: TGTGCCAGCAGTTACTCCAGGGTCGACGAGCAGTACTTC

d_gene: -
v_gene: TRBV6-1
j_gene: TRBJ2-7
abundance: -
CDR3aa: CASKLTLLQSYEQYF
CDR3nt: TGTGCCAGCAAGCTGACACTTCTGCAGTCCTACGAGCAGTACTTC

d_gene: -
v_gene: TRBV30
j_gene: TRBJ2-7
abundance: once
CDR3aa: CAWRPGAGYEQYF
CDR3nt: TGTGCCTGGAGACCAGGGGCGGGTTACGAGCAGTACTTC

d_gene: -
v_gene: TRBV9
j_gene: TRBJ1-3
abundance: -
CDR3aa: CASSERGTDGTIYF
CDR3nt: TGTGCCAGCAGCGAGAGGGGGACGGACGGCACCATATATTTT

d_gene: -
v_gene: TRBV9
j_gene: TRBJ2-2
abundance: -
CDR3aa: CASSPPSGLWATGELFF
CDR3nt: TGTGCCAGCAGCCCCCCGTCGGGACTTTGGGCCACCGGGGAGCTGTTTTTT

d_gene: TRBD1
v_gene: TRBV6-6
j_gene: TRBJ1-5
abundance: -
CDR3aa: CASRPTGGGNQPQHF
CDR3nt: TGTGCCAGCAGGCCGACAGGGGGTGGCAATCAGCCCCAGCATTTT

d_gene: TRBD1
v_gene: TRBV5-1
j_gene: TRBJ2-5
abundance: -
CDR3aa: CASSDGQGEETQYF
CDR3nt: TGCGCCAGCAGCGACGGACAGGGAGAAGAGACCCAGTACTTC

d_gene: -
v_gene: TRBV19
j_gene: TRBJ1-4
abundance: -
CDR3aa: CASSISGGRGEKLFF
CDR3nt: TGTGCCAGTAGTATATCGGGGGGAAGGGGTGAAAAACTGTTTTTT

d_gene: TRBD2
v_gene: TRBV7-6
j_gene: TRBJ2-2
abundance: -
CDR3aa: CASSLRPSSGGANTGELFF
CDR3nt: TGTGCCAGCAGCTTAAGGCCGTCCAGCGGGGGAGCGAACACCGGGGAGCTGTTTTTT

d_gene: -
v_gene: TRBV30
j_gene: TRBJ1-2
abundance: few
CDR3aa: CALRQAGSYGYTF
CDR3nt: TGTGCCCTACGCCAGGCAGGAAGCTATGGCTACACCTTC

d_gene: -
v_gene: TRBV11-2
j_gene: TRBJ1-3
abundance: -
CDR3aa: CASSYPEGAIPSGNTIYF
CDR3nt: TGTGCCAGCAGCTATCCGGAGGGAGCCATCCCCTCTGGAAACACCATATATTTT

d_gene: TRBD2
v_gene: TRBV9
j_gene: TRBJ2-3
abundance: -
CDR3aa: CASSPLAGTSTDTQYF
CDR3nt: TGTGCCAGCAGCCCGCTAGCGGGGACGAGCACAGATACGCAGTATTTT

d_gene: TRBD2
v_gene: TRBV4-1
j_gene: TRBJ2-3
abundance: -
CDR3aa: CASSPWTSGSSRPDTQYF
CDR3nt: TGCGCCAGCAGCCCATGGACTAGCGGGAGCTCTCGGCCAGATACGCAGTATTTT

d_gene: TRBD1
v_gene: TRBV5-1
j_gene: TRBJ2-3
abundance: -
CDR3aa: CASSSKTGGSTDTQYF
CDR3nt: TGCGCCAGCAGTTCTAAAACAGGGGGGAGCACAGATACGCAGTATTTT